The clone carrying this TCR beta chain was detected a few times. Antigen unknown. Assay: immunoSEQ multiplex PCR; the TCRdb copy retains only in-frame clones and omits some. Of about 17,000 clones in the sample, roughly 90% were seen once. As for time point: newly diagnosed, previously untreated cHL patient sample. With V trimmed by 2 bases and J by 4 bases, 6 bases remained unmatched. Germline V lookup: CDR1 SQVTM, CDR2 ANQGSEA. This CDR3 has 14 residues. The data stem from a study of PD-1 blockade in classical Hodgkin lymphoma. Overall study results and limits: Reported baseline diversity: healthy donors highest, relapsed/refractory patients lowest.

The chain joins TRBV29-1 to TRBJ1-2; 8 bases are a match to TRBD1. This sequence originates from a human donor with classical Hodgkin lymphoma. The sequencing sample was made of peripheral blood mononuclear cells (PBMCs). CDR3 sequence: CSVELRDRSYGYTF. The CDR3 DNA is TGCAGCGTTGAACTCCGGGACAGGAGCTATGGCTACACCTTC.